This passage covers 24 T cell receptor beta chains from one sample sequenced in a study of cytomegalovirus exposure and HLA in healthy donors. With 60 Vbeta and 13 Jbeta primers, the PCR was carried out. Data came from immunoSEQ multiplex PCR; TCRdb stores just in-frame clones and leaves some out. The sample consists of about 170,000 clones, about 79% of them appearing once. Sequencing input: PBMCs. All receptors derive from a female donor in good health and CMV-seronegative.

The chain uses TRBV6-5 and TRBJ1-1, with D maybe TRBD1 (5 bases). V lost 4 bases and J lost 7, with 13 bases in between. Germline CDR1 MNHEY, CDR2 SVGAGI. The CDR3 covers 13 residues. The DNA for the CDR3 is TGTGCCAGCAGTTCCGTCGGAGGGGATGAAGCTTTCTTT. Its translation is CASSSVGGDEAFF.

J is TRBJ2-3 and V is TRBV11-3; TRBD1 is a possible D gene (7 bases). The CDR3 loop spans 16 amino acids. The V end was cut by 5 bases, the J end by 0 bases, with 15 bases between. Germline loops: CDR1 SGHNT, CDR2 YENEEA. In nucleotides, the CDR3 is TGTGCCAGCAGCCGATGGGCGGGACAGAGCACAGATACGCAGTATTTT. It encodes CASSRWAGQSTDTQYF. Drawing the rest from reference TRBV11-3 and TRBJ2-3, the complete variable domain is EAGVVQSPRYKIIEKKQPVAFWCNPISGHNTLYWYLQNLGQGPELLIRYENEEAVDDSQLPKDRFSAERLKGVDSTLKIQPAELGDSAVYLCASSRWAGQSTDTQYFGPGTRLTVL.

Here the CDR3 DNA reads TGTGCCAGCAGAGAGCCTAGCGGGAGGATTGAGCAGTTCTTC. It yields the protein CASREPSGRIEQFF. The chain couples TRBV7-2 to TRBJ2-1; 11 bases fit TRBD2. The CDR3 loop spans 14 amino acids. V lost 6 bases to trimming and J lost 9 bases; unmatched junction nucleotides: 7. Germline V CDR1 and CDR2: SGHTA, FQGNSA.

V gene TRBV19 combines with J gene TRBJ2-3; the D gene is possibly TRBD1 (6 bases). V was cut by 8 bases and J by 0 bases, with 12 bases left in between. CDR3 length: 14 amino acids. Germline CDR1 LNHDA, CDR2 SQIVND (reference sequence). The CDR3 sequence: CASRQAASTDTQYF. The CDR3 DNA reads as TGTGCCAGTCGACAGGCGGCTAGCACAGATACGCAGTATTTT. Using reference TRBV19 and TRBJ2-3 for the parts outside the CDR3, the full variable domain is DGGITQSPKYLFRKEGQNVTLSCEQNLNHDAMYWYRQDPGQGLRLIYYSQIVNDFQKGDIAEGYSVSREKKESFPLTVTSAQKNPTAFYLCASRQAASTDTQYFGPGTRLTVL.

V and J are TRBV19 and TRBJ2-7, with 10 bases fitting TRBD1. Germline V lookup: CDR1 LNHDA, CDR2 SQIVND (reference sequence). This CDR3 is 14 amino acids long. V gave up 3 bases and J gave up 3 bases; unmatched junction bases: 2. The CDR3 protein is CASSMGTGDYEQYF. CDR3 coding DNA: TGTGCCAGTAGTATGGGGACAGGGGACTACGAGCAGTACTTC. Drawing the rest from reference TRBV19 and TRBJ2-7, the complete variable domain is DGGITQSPKYLFRKEGQNVTLSCEQNLNHDAMYWYRQDPGQGLRLIYYSQIVNDFQKGDIAEGYSVSREKKESFPLTVTSAQKNPTAFYLCASSMGTGDYEQYFGPGTRLTVT.

The gene calls are TRBV4-2 and TRBJ1-3, with D unclear. The ends were cut back, 0 bases at V and 1 base at J, with 7 bases in the middle. The CDR3 totals 15 residues. Germline CDR1 and CDR2: LGHNA and YNFKEQ. CDR3 nucleotide sequence: TGTGCCAGCAGCCAAGAAAGCGAGTCTGGAAACACCATATATTTT. Its protein product is CASSQESESGNTIYF.

The V and J genes are TRBV7-2 and TRBJ1-3; D possibly corresponds to TRBD1 (5 bases). Germline CDR1 and CDR2: SGHTA and FQGNSA. Between the trimmed V and J ends, which lost 1 base and 0 bases, there was a span of 16 bases. The length of the CDR3 is 18 residues. This chain's CDR3 is CASSLEGLGAHSGNTIYF. The CDR3 nucleotides read TGTGCCAGCAGCTTAGAGGGGTTAGGTGCCCACTCTGGAAACACCATATATTTT.

The V and J genes are TRBV19 and TRBJ2-7; 11 bases map to TRBD2. The CDR3 loop spans 15 amino acids. V lost 6 bases to trimming and J lost 1 base; unmatched junction nucleotides: 5. CDR1 is LNHDA, CDR2 SQIVND, per germline (reference sequence). CDR3 nucleotides: TGTGCCAGTAGATTACGACTAGCGGGATCCTACGAGCAGTACTTC. Amino acids: CASRLRLAGSYEQYF.

The sample holds a few counts of this clone. The V and J genes are TRBV6-5 and TRBJ2-2; 8 nucleotides agree with TRBD1. This CDR3 contains 14 residues. Losses at the gene ends were 7 bases for V and 7 bases for J; bases not matched to a gene: 8. Germline lookup yields CDR1 MNHEY and CDR2 SVGAGI. The CDR3 region is CASNRGQVIGELFF. CDR3 DNA: TGTGCCAGCAACAGGGGACAGGTTATCGGGGAGCTGTTTTTT.

This chain uses TRBV30 with TRBJ2-1, with 8 nucleotides matching TRBD2. V trimming: 6 bases; J trimming: 4 bases; junction bases outside the gene matches: 8. There are 14 residues in the CDR3. Germline V gives CDR1 GTSNPN, CDR2 SVGIG (reference sequence). CDR3 sequence: CACRPGGIYNEQFF. The CDR3, as DNA: TGTGCCTGCCGCCCGGGGGGGATTTACAATGAGCAGTTCTTC.

The J gene is TRBJ1-5, the V gene TRBV7-8; possibly TRBD1 for D (5 bases). CDR1 SGHVS and CDR2 FQNEAQ come from the germline V gene. The CDR3 is made up of 15 amino acids. V was shortened by 1 base and J by 3 bases, with 10 bases between the two germline ends. The CDR3 sequence: CASSLVAGYNQPQHF. CDR3 sequence (DNA): TGTGCCAGCAGCTTAGTAGCAGGGTACAATCAGCCCCAGCATTTT.

This clone turned up a few times. The CDR3 DNA reads as TGTGCCAGCAGCTTAGGGCTCAGGCAGCCCCAGCATTTT. The encoded protein is CASSLGLRQPQHF. V is TRBV7-9 and J is TRBJ1-5, with D unresolved. The CDR3 sequence is 13 residues long. The V gene's germline CDR1 is SEHNR and CDR2 FQNEAQ (reference sequence). The V end lost 1 base, the J end lost 7 bases, and 8 bases lay between the germline ends.

The chain recombines TRBV4-2 with TRBJ2-5, with TRBD2 as a possible D gene (6 bases). The CDR3 is 13 amino acids. Germline CDR1 reads LGHNA; CDR2 reads YNFKEQ. Trimming stripped 0 bases from V and 9 bases from J, with 11 bases between. CDR3 nucleotide sequence: TGTGCCAGCAGCCAAGATACCCCGGGGGCCCAGTACTTC. It codes for CASSQDTPGAQYF.

The V gene is TRBV5-1, the J gene TRBJ1-1; D might be TRBD1 (5 bases). V dropped 4 bases and J dropped 4 bases, with 17 bases sitting between them. The CDR3 loop spans 15 amino acids. Germline V gives CDR1 SGHRS, CDR2 YFSETQ. The CDR3 DNA sequence: TGCGCCAGCAGCCCCTTTGAAGGGGCTGGCACTGAAGCTTTCTTT. The encoded protein is CASSPFEGAGTEAFF. Looking up the rest from reference TRBV5-1 and TRBJ1-1 gives the full variable domain: KAGVTQTPRYLIKTRGQQVTLSCSPISGHRSVSWYQQTPGQGLQFLFEYFSETQRNKGNFPGRFSGRQFSNSRSEMNVSTLELGDSALYLCASSPFEGAGTEAFFGQGTRLTVV.

This chain joins TRBV11-2 and TRBJ1-1; 7 bases align to TRBD1. The CDR3 contains 13 residues. V was clipped by 4 bases and J by 12 bases; unmatched bases: 11. Germline CDR1 SGHAT, CDR2 FQNNGV. CDR3 sequence: CASSSPRDSKTFF. For the CDR3, the DNA is TGTGCCAGCAGCTCACCCAGGGACAGCAAAACTTTCTTT.

V usage is TRBV6-1 and J usage is TRBJ1-5; maybe TRBD1 (6 bases). V was shortened by 7 bases and J by 9 bases, with 22 bases between the two germline ends. The V gene's germline CDR1 is MNHNS and CDR2 SASEGT. The CDR3 sequence is 15 residues long. CDR3 sequence: CASIRGGETGGPQHF. CDR3 coding DNA: TGTGCCAGCATTCGTGGGGGCGAGACGGGCGGGCCCCAGCATTTT.

This clone occurred a few times. The chain combines TRBV4-3 with TRBJ1-4; D call uncertain. The germline V and J ends were trimmed by 3 bases and 10 bases, with 9 bases remaining between them. Per germline, CDR1 LGHNA and CDR2 YSLEER. The CDR3 loop spans 12 amino acids. In DNA, the CDR3 is TGCGCCAGCAGCCAGCTACTAGGAAAACTGTTTTTT. Protein product: CASSQLLGKLFF.

This chain uses TRBV6-5 with TRBJ2-1; 7 nucleotides match TRBD2. The CDR3 sequence is 15 residues long. The J segment lost 10 bases and the V segment lost 2 bases, leaving 11 bases of the junction unmatched. In germline, CDR1 is MNHEY, CDR2 SVGAGI. The CDR3 bases are TGTGCCAGCAGTTACGTGTCGGCGGGAGCCGGGGAGCAGTTCTTC. Encoded protein: CASSYVSAGAGEQFF.

This clone was seen a few times. The chain recombines TRBV6-1 with TRBJ2-7; 10 nucleotides match TRBD1. Germline V gives CDR1 MNHNS, CDR2 SASEGT. V lost 4 bases to trimming and J lost 12 bases; unmatched junction nucleotides: 6. There are 12 residues in the CDR3. The CDR3 DNA reads as TGTGCCAGCAGTGTACAGGGGGACAGGGGGTACTTC. This gives the protein CASSVQGDRGYF.

The J gene is TRBJ2-4, the V gene TRBV5-4, with D possibly TRBD1 on 6 matching bases. Trimming shortened V by 3 bases and J by 7 bases, and 17 bases separated the two germline ends. The CDR3 totals 15 residues. Looked up from germline, CDR1 is SGHNT and CDR2 is YYREEE (reference sequence). The CDR3 region has the DNA TGTGCCAGCAGCTCGTTCCAGGGGCTGGGCAACATTCAGTACTTC. This translates into CASSSFQGLGNIQYF.

This clone turned up a few times. This sequence joins TRBV20-1 and TRBJ2-5; D unclear. The end of the DNA fits TRBJ2-7 better, so the J call may be wrong. Germline CDR1 reads DFQATT; CDR2 reads SNEGSKA (reference sequence). This CDR3 is built from 11 residues. The CDR3 DNA reads TGCAGTGTCGGCCGAGACTACGAGCAGTACTTC. The encoded protein is CSVGRDYEQYF.

In this sample, this clone turned up a few times. This chain links TRBV27 with TRBJ1-5, with D perhaps matching TRBD1 (6 bases). The CDR3 spans 19 residues. Germline lookup yields CDR1 MNHEY and CDR2 SMNVEV (reference sequence). Trimming left V 5 bases short and J 0 bases short, with 23 bases between. The CDR3 DNA sequence: TGTGCCAGCAGTCTCAGCGGACAGCCATACTATTCTAGCAATCAGCCCCAGCATTTT. It encodes CASSLSGQPYYSSNQPQHF.

The genes are TRBV5-1 and TRBJ2-1; D might be TRBD1 (5 bases). The germline V and J ends were trimmed by 0 bases and 1 base, with 5 bases remaining between them. From germline, CDR1 is SGHRS and CDR2 YFSETQ. The CDR3 is 14 residues long. The CDR3 nucleotides are TGCGCCAGCAGCTTGGAGGGGTCCTACAATGAGCAGTTCTTC. Translated: CASSLEGSYNEQFF. The variable domain in full, with the rest retrieved from reference TRBV5-1 and TRBJ2-1, is KAGVTQTPRYLIKTRGQQVTLSCSPISGHRSVSWYQQTPGQGLQFLFEYFSETQRNKGNFPGRFSGRQFSNSRSEMNVSTLELGDSALYLCASSLEGSYNEQFFGPGTRLTVL.

The gene calls are TRBV4-3 and TRBJ1-1; possible D gene TRBD1, 5 bases. This CDR3 region has 16 residues. Germline V lookup: CDR1 LGHNA, CDR2 YSLEER. Trimming removed 0 bases at V and 6 bases at J, with 17 bases between. The CDR3 DNA sequence: TGCGCCAGCAGCCAAGAAAGGGGCGGTCTCCCGTCTGAAGCTTTCTTT. It encodes CASSQERGGLPSEAFF.